A selection of T cell receptor beta chains follows, all from one sample in a study of OX40 agonist ivuxolimab in advanced cancers. TCRdb's copy holds only in-frame clones and misses some; the assay was immunoSEQ multiplex PCR. The top ten hold about an eighth of the sample, which has around 65,000 clones, 92% seen once. The specimen comprised CD4+ or CD8+ T cells sorted from blood, sampled in a trial of the OX40 agonist ivuxolimab. The receptors derive from an adult with an advanced solid tumor such as melanoma, head and neck, liver or kidney cancer. Each CDR3 is given with its conserved first and last residue. The D gene is left open where the match is weak. Size tells how often a clone was seen (once, few, many) or the class of an expanded clone, and some rows leave it out.

TRBV29-1	TRBJ2-1	NA	NA	CSGTYNEQFF	TGCAGCGGGACTTACAATGAGCAGTTCTTC
TRBV4-3	TRBJ2-7	NA	NA	CASSQERAGYEQYF	TGCGCCAGCAGCCAAGAAAGGGCCGGGTACGAGCAGTACTTC
TRBV21-1	TRBJ1-6	NA	NA	CASSKGGRHEVNSPLHF	TGTGCCAGCAGCAAAGGGGGCCGACACGAGGTCAATTCACCCCTCCACTTT
TRBV7-6	TRBJ2-7	NA	NA	CASSTWNSYEQYF	TGTGCCAGCAGCACATGGAATTCCTACGAGCAGTACTTC
TRBV15	TRBJ2-1	NA	NA	CATSRENQGFNEQFF	TGTGCCACCAGCAGAGAAAATCAGGGATTCAATGAGCAGTTCTTC
TRBV19	TRBJ1-5	NA	NA	CASSTTGFASNQPQHF	TGTGCCAGTAGTACTACAGGGTTTGCGAGCAATCAGCCCCAGCATTTT
TRBV5-1	TRBJ2-1	TRBD2	NA	CASKLAGEEEQFF	TGCGCCAGCAAACTAGCGGGAGAGGAAGAGCAGTTCTTC
TRBV7-8	TRBJ2-7	TRBD2	NA	CASSFGLAGGSAYEQYF	TGTGCCAGCAGCTTCGGACTAGCGGGAGGGTCGGCCTACGAGCAGTACTTC
TRBV10-3	TRBJ2-5	NA	NA	CAISESNSQETQYF	TGTGCCATCAGTGAGTCGAATTCCCAAGAGACCCAGTACTTC
TRBV7-2	TRBJ2-7	TRBD2	NA	CASSLALLAEISYEQYF	TGTGCCAGCAGCTTAGCGCTTCTAGCGGAAATCTCCTACGAGCAGTACTTC
TRBV6-5	TRBJ2-5	NA	NA	CASSYSWTEYQETQYF	TGTGCCAGCAGTTACTCCTGGACAGAGTACCAAGAGACCCAGTACTTC
TRBV27	TRBJ1-3	NA	NA	CATLGGGPSGNTIYF	TGTGCCACCCTAGGGGGGGGGCCCTCTGGAAACACCATATATTTT
TRBV7-8	TRBJ2-7	NA	NA	CASSRDWDEQYF	TGTGCCAGCAGCCGAGACTGGGACGAGCAGTACTTC
TRBV6-5	TRBJ2-1	NA	NA	CASSYGLGGGGEQFF	TGTGCCAGCAGTTACGGTTTGGGGGGAGGCGGTGAGCAGTTCTTC
TRBV2	TRBJ2-1	TRBD2	NA	CASGTSGADNEQFF	TGTGCCAGTGGGACTAGCGGGGCCGACAATGAGCAGTTCTTC
TRBV5-6	TRBJ1-1	TRBD1	NA	CASSWGQGGTEAFF	TGTGCCAGCAGCTGGGGACAGGGGGGAACTGAAGCTTTCTTT
TRBV7-9	TRBJ2-4	TRBD1	NA	CASSLALGGQGRNIQYF	TGTGCCAGCAGCTTAGCTCTCGGTGGACAGGGACGGAACATTCAGTACTTC
TRBV27	TRBJ1-1	NA	once	CASRSGALNTEAFF	TGTGCCAGCAGGTCAGGGGCCCTGAACACTGAAGCTTTCTTT
TRBV6-4	TRBJ2-3	NA	NA	CASSDSESDTQYF	TGTGCCAGCAGTGACTCTGAGTCAGATACGCAGTATTTT
TRBV6-5	TRBJ2-7	NA	NA	CASSYFGPSYEQYF	TGTGCCAGCAGTTACTTCGGACCGTCCTACGAGCAGTACTTC
TRBV15	TRBJ1-2	NA	NA	CATSQDGGVGYTF	TGTGCCACCAGCCAGGACGGGGGAGTCGGCTACACCTTC
TRBV5-1	TRBJ1-1	TRBD1	NA	CASSLRQGAGTEAFF	TGCGCCAGCAGCTTGAGACAGGGGGCTGGAACTGAAGCTTTCTTT
TRBV7-6	TRBJ2-1	TRBD2	NA	CASSPGGNGEQFF	TGTGCCAGCAGCCCGGGAGGTAACGGTGAGCAGTTCTTC
TRBV29-1	TRBJ2-5	NA	once	CSVEDSEFLSQETQYF	TGCAGCGTTGAAGATAGTGAGTTCCTGTCCCAAGAGACCCAGTACTTC
TRBV7-3	TRBJ2-3	NA	NA	CASSSWGAGQEGTQYF	TGTGCCAGCAGCTCCTGGGGGGCAGGTCAGGAGGGTACGCAGTATTTT